This TCR beta chain was sequenced during a study of cytomegalovirus exposure and HLA in healthy donors. Primers: 60 Vbeta forward and 13 Jbeta reverse. How the authors handled the data: The authors later counted 75 million to 90 million unique TCR beta chains, about 11 million of them shared. Generated by immunoSEQ multiplex PCR, the TCRdb table keeps only in-frame clones and is missing some. V, J and clone size derive from that table, while D and trimming were established from the DNA sequence. The table records about 250,000 clones, about 93% of them present only once. Looked up from germline, CDR1 is SGHRS and CDR2 is YFSETQ. With 2 bases clipped from V and 5 bases from J, the junction kept 14 bases outside the gene matches. This CDR3 is built from 18 residues.

Specimen: PBMCs. The V and J genes are TRBV5-1 and TRBJ2-3; TRBD2 agrees at 10 bases. The sequence was collected from a girl aged 2 to 9 in good health and CMV-seronegative. CDR3 sequence reads: CASSFQVLAGVLVDTQYF. In DNA, the CDR3 is TGCGCCAGCAGCTTTCAAGTCCTAGCGGGGGTTTTGGTAGATACGCAGTATTTT.